This TCR beta chain stems from a study of CD8+ T cells in alopecia areata. Overall study context: In an open-label trial, patients got 5 to 10 mg tofacitinib twice daily. The study's findings and limits: The presence of one nonresponder keeps the tie between baseline CD8+ expansion and response uncertain.

Per germline, CDR1 SGHVS and CDR2 FNYEAQ. CDR3 length equals 16 residues. V lost 6 bases, J lost 1 base, and 8 bases stayed unmatched. As for treatment: oral pan-JAK inhibitor, 5-10 mg twice daily. As regards this clone: Its antigen remains unknown.

Extraction of RNA preceded its reverse transcription into cDNA, which served as the sequencing template. Profiled with immunoSEQ multiplex PCR; TCRdb holds only in-frame clones, not every one. Among some 42,000 clones, 80% to 95% were seen once, and the ten largest hold 18%. The sample in question was CD8+ T cells sorted from blood, obtained at week 24, from a patient treated with tofacitinib. The receptor comes from a human donor with alopecia areata. The chain links TRBV7-6 to TRBJ2-5; 10 bases line up with TRBD2. The CDR3 sequence: CASSRSGGAFQETQYF. In nucleotides, the CDR3 is TGTGCCAGCAGTAGGAGCGGGGGGGCCTTCCAAGAGACCCAGTACTTC.